This T cell receptor (beta chain) was captured in a study of cytomegalovirus exposure and HLA in healthy donors. Study findings and constraints: About 87% or about 30% of the time was how often most TCR beta V segments were productive, according to an earlier analysis. The study labeled fewer than 200 TCR beta chains cytomegalovirus-associated. V segments that were indistinguishable, TRBV6-2 and TRBV6-3 among them, were omitted from analysis.

Germline CDR1 reads MDHEN; CDR2 reads SYDVKM. V was cut by 3 bases and J by 4 bases, with 18 bases left in between. CDR3 length equals 17 residues. For this clone: Its target is unknown.

The PCR had 60 Vbeta and 13 Jbeta primers. Repertoires were generated with immunoSEQ multiplex PCR, while TCRdb's copy carries only in-frame clones and drops some. The table lists under 200,000 clones, roughly 75% of them singletons. The TCR was taken from a male donor in good health and CMV-seronegative. The specimen was PBMCs. V usage is TRBV28 and J usage is TRBJ2-2; the D gene is possibly TRBD2 (6 bases). CDR3 amino acids: CASSFAAGRTRTGELFF. CDR3 DNA sequence: TGTGCCAGCAGTTTTGCCGCGGGACGGACCCGCACCGGGGAGCTGTTTTTT.